This entry describes one TCR beta chain. This clonotype has more than one count but fewer than ten. Its target antigen remains unknown. Base quality data are lacking; no much larger clone is found one base away. TCR beta repertoires were profiled from peripheral blood of 13 young patients with multiple sclerosis to demonstrate the VDJtools post-analysis software. The multiple sclerosis patients were children and adolescents between roughly 6 and 16 years of age. The sample belongs to a study of post-analysis software for immune sequencing data (dated by TCRdb to about 2015). At the level of the whole study: Disease courses on record covered relapsing-remitting, secondary progressive and progressive-relapsing multiple sclerosis, though some patients had no subtype annotation. A subset of samples was prepared in parallel using single-end sample barcoding, then pooled and co-amplified after Illumina adapter ligation. The patient repertoires were set against around eleven previously published healthy control repertoires from donors whose ages ranged from roughly 6 to 27 years.

Preparation of the library involved PCR. The listed sequencing device is Illumina HiSeq 2500. To reduce PCR and sequencing biases, unique molecular identifiers were incorporated into the TCR beta cDNA libraries. Every 1 to 10 million input T cells yielded around 500,000 cDNA molecules, meaning each molecule approximated one T cell. The patient libraries were prepared and sequenced using the same protocol as the earlier healthy control dataset. Within a given batch, samples were prepared together, multiplexed and sequenced on the same HiSeq lane. Turning to the authors' computational methods: Raw barcoded reads were processed with MIGEC, discarding single-read molecular identifier groups before consensus assembly and CDR3 extraction. Clonotype tables were post-analysed with VDJtools, and diversity was normalized by down-sampling all datasets to the smallest sample size. To correct batch-related cross-sample contamination, repertoire overlap clustering matched CDR3 amino acid sequences but not nucleotide sequences. TCRdb's own reprocessing of the public reads used fastp at Q25 and MiXCR and kept productive beta chains. Entries are consolidated by CDR3 protein sequence, retaining the most common genes and DNA. These V and J calls originate from TCRdb's pipeline instead of the authors' own analysis. The sample includes around 440,000 distinct CDR3 sequences, with nearly 45% observed a single time. Roughly 12% of the sample comes from the top ten.

Via the germline V gene, CDR1 is SGHRS and CDR2 YFSETQ. Here V drops 4 bases and J drops 3 bases, and the junction holds 4 bases not matched to any gene. The CDR3, cysteine through phenylalanine, is 14 amino acids long. Of the read, only the CDR3 DNA is kept; its 42 bases are in frame from base 1. What the study reported, not specific to this receptor: Patients showed significantly higher frequencies than controls for roughly five TRBV segments, among them TRBV5-6, TRBV5-1 and TRBV20-1. Direct clustering with F measure revealed strong co-clustering of samples prepared in the same batch, which led to a batch-effect correction. Multiple sclerosis patients had significantly lower normalized Chao1 diversity than controls, a result that suggests substantial peripheral T-cell clonal expansion. The multiple sclerosis patient group was slightly younger than the control group.

The clonotype comes from a girl under 18 with multiple sclerosis. The sequence links TRBV5-1 to TRBJ1-5, and 7 junctional nucleotides match TRBD1. Sequencing was performed on blood. The CDR3 protein sequence reads: CASSPDRANQPQHF. The DNA reads TGCGCCAGCAGCCCAGACAGGGCCAATCAGCCCCAGCATTTT.